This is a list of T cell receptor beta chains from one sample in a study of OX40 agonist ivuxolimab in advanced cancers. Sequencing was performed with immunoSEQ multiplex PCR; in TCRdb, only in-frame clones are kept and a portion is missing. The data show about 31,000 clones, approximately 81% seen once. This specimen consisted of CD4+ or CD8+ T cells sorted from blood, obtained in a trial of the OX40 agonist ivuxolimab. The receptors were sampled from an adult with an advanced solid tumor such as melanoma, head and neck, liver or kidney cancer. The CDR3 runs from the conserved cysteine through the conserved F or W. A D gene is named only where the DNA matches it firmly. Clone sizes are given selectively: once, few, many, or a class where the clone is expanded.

CDR3nt: TGTGCCAGCAGCCAAGATTGGGGTTACACTGAAGCTTTCTTT; CDR3aa: CASSQDWGYTEAFF; abundance: .; j_gene: TRBJ1-1; v_gene: TRBV14; d_gene: .
CDR3nt: TGTGCCAGCAAATCGGGCCAGAGCTCCTACGAGCAGTACTTC; CDR3aa: CASKSGQSSYEQYF; abundance: .; j_gene: TRBJ2-7; v_gene: TRBV6-6; d_gene: .
CDR3nt: TGTGCCAGCAGTGACGGCGCGGGGGGGCCCCACAATGAGCAGTTCTTC; CDR3aa: CASSDGAGGPHNEQFF; abundance: .; j_gene: TRBJ2-1; v_gene: TRBV2; d_gene: TRBD2
CDR3nt: TGTGCCAGCAGTTATCCTGGACAAGAGCAGTACTTC; CDR3aa: CASSYPGQEQYF; abundance: .; j_gene: TRBJ2-7; v_gene: TRBV6-9; d_gene: .
CDR3nt: TGTGCCAGCAGTGAAGTCCAGGGTGGTAACACTGAAGCTTTCTTT; CDR3aa: CASSEVQGGNTEAFF; abundance: once; j_gene: TRBJ1-1; v_gene: TRBV2; d_gene: .
CDR3nt: TGTGCCAGCAGCTTGTTTCAGGGGGGGAACACAGATACGCAGTATTTT; CDR3aa: CASSLFQGGNTDTQYF; abundance: once; j_gene: TRBJ2-3; v_gene: TRBV5-4; d_gene: .
CDR3nt: TGTGCCAGCAGCCAAGGACTAGCGGGGGCGAATTACGAGCAGTACTTC; CDR3aa: CASSQGLAGANYEQYF; abundance: .; j_gene: TRBJ2-7; v_gene: TRBV7-9; d_gene: TRBD2
CDR3nt: TGTGCCAGCAGCAGCCGGACTAGCACAAGCACAGATACGCAGTATTTT; CDR3aa: CASSSRTSTSTDTQYF; abundance: few; j_gene: TRBJ2-3; v_gene: TRBV7-8; d_gene: TRBD2
CDR3nt: TGTGCCAGCAGTTACTCGCAATACACTGAAGCTTTCTTT; CDR3aa: CASSYSQYTEAFF; abundance: .; j_gene: TRBJ1-1; v_gene: TRBV6-5; d_gene: .
CDR3nt: TGCGCCAGCAGCTTGACGGCTAGCGGGGGGGCGGCGCAGTATTTT; CDR3aa: CASSLTASGGAAQYF; abundance: .; j_gene: TRBJ2-3; v_gene: TRBV5-1; d_gene: TRBD2
CDR3nt: TGCGCCAGCAGTGGAAGCGGGGCGTACAATGAGCAGTTCTTC; CDR3aa: CASSGSGAYNEQFF; abundance: once; j_gene: TRBJ2-1; v_gene: TRBV5-1; d_gene: TRBD2
CDR3nt: TGTGCCAGTTGGGAAGGGGGAGGCTACACCTTC; CDR3aa: CASWEGGGYTF; abundance: .; j_gene: TRBJ1-2; v_gene: TRBV25-1; d_gene: .
CDR3nt: TGTGCCAGCAGCCAAGAAGGAATGAGGCTGGAATATGGCTACACCTTC; CDR3aa: CASSQEGMRLEYGYTF; abundance: .; j_gene: TRBJ1-2; v_gene: TRBV4-2; d_gene: .
CDR3nt: TGTGCCAGTAGGGATCTGTTGCGTAAAGCTAACTATGGCTACACCTTC; CDR3aa: CASRDLLRKANYGYTF; abundance: .; j_gene: TRBJ1-2; v_gene: TRBV19; d_gene: .
CDR3nt: TGCAGCGTTGAAAGGGGGCAGTTCTATGGCTACACCTTC; CDR3aa: CSVERGQFYGYTF; abundance: once; j_gene: TRBJ1-2; v_gene: TRBV29-1; d_gene: TRBD1
CDR3nt: TGTGCCAGCAGCTTGGTTGGAGGAATGAACACTGAAGCTTTCTTT; CDR3aa: CASSLVGGMNTEAFF; abundance: few; j_gene: TRBJ1-1; v_gene: TRBV5-6; d_gene: .
CDR3nt: TGTGCCAGCTCATCCTTAGTAGGGCCGATCACTGAAGCTTTCTTT; CDR3aa: CASSSLVGPITEAFF; abundance: .; j_gene: TRBJ1-1; v_gene: TRBV18; d_gene: .
CDR3nt: TGTGCCATCAGTGAGGCGCAGGGGGTCGGCGAGCAGTACTTC; CDR3aa: CAISEAQGVGEQYF; abundance: .; j_gene: TRBJ2-7; v_gene: TRBV10-3; d_gene: TRBD1
CDR3nt: TGCGCCAGCAGCTATACCAGTCCGGGACAGGGATTCTACACTGAAGCTTTCTTT; CDR3aa: CASSYTSPGQGFYTEAFF; abundance: .; j_gene: TRBJ1-1; v_gene: TRBV5-1; d_gene: TRBD1